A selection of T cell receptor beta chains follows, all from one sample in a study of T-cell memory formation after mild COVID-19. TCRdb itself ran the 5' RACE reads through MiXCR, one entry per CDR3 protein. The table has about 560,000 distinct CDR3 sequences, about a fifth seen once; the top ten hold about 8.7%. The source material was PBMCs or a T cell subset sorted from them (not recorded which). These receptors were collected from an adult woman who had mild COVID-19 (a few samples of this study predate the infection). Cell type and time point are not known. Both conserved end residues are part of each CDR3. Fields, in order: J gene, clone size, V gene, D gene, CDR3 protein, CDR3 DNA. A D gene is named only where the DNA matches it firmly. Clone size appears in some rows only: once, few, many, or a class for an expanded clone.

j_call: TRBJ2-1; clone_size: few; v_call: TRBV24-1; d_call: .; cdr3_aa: CATSEHPGEQFF; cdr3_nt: TGTGCCACCAGTGAACATCCTGGTGAGCAGTTCTTC
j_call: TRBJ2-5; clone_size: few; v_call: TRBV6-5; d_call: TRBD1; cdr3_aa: CASSYSPGGGYETQYF; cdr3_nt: TGTGCCAGCAGTTACTCTCCAGGGGGCGGATATGAGACCCAGTACTTC
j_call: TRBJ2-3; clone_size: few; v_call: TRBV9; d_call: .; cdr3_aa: CASSAPGRSYTDTQYF; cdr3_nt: TGTGCCAGCAGCGCACCCGGACGGTCCTACACAGATACGCAGTATTTT
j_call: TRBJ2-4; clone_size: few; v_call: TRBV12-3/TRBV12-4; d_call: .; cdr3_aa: CASTSTRQGTPKNIQYF; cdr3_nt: TGTGCCAGCACCTCAACTAGGCAGGGGACGCCCAAAAACATTCAGTACTTC
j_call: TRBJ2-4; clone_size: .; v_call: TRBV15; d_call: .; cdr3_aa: CATSREAKNIQYF; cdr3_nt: TGTGCCACCAGCAGGGAAGCCAAAAACATTCAGTACTTC
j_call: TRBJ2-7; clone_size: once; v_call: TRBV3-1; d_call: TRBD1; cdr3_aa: CASSQADRGSYEQYF; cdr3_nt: TGTGCCAGCAGCCAAGCGGACAGGGGCTCCTACGAGCAGTACTTC
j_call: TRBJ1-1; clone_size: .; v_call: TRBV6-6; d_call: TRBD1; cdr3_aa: CASSYRDRDTEAFF; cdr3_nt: TGTGCCAGCAGTTATAGGGACAGGGACACTGAAGCTTTCTTT
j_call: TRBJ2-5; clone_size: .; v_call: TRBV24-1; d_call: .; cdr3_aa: CATSDPRTAQETQYF; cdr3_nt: TGTGCCACCAGTGATCCCCGGACAGCTCAAGAGACCCAGTACTTC
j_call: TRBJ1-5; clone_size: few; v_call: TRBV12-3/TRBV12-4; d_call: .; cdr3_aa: CASSFSGNNQPQQF; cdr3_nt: TGTGCCAGCAGTTTTTCGGGGAACAATCAGCCCCAGCAGTTT
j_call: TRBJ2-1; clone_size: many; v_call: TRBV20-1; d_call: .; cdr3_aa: CSARRGYNEQFF; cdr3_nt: TGCAGTGCTCGAAGGGGCTACAATGAGCAGTTCTTC
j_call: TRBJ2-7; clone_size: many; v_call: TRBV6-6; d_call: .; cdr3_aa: CASSQVLGAFYEQYF; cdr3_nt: TGTGCCAGCAGCCAAGTCCTCGGGGCCTTTTACGAGCAGTACTTC
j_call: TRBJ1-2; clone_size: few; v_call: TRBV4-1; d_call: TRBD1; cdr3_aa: CASSRVLGQGVDGYTF; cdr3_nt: TGCGCCAGCAGCCGAGTCTTGGGACAGGGGGTTGATGGCTACACCTTC
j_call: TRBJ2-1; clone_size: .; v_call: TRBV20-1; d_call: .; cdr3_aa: CSARALGEQFF; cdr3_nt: TGCAGTGCTAGGGCTCTAGGTGAGCAGTTCTTC
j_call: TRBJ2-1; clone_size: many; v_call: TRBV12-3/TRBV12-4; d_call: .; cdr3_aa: CASSLSEVGEADNEQFF; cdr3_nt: TGTGCCAGCAGTTTATCGGAGGTGGGGGAGGCTGACAATGAGCAGTTCTTC
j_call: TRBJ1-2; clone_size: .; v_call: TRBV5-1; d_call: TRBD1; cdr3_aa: CASSRTSDRGQSGYTF; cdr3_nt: TGCGCCAGCAGCCGGACGTCAGACAGGGGGCAAAGTGGCTACACCTTC
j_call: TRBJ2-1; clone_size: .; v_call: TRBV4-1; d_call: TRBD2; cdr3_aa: CASSRGPLSGGKEQFF; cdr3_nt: TGCGCCAGCAGTCGTGGGCCGCTGAGCGGGGGGAAAGAGCAGTTCTTC
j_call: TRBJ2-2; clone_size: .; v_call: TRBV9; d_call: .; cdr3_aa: CASSVEGHAVPTGELFF; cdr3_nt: TGTGCCAGCAGCGTAGAGGGCCACGCGGTTCCCACCGGGGAGCTGTTTTTT
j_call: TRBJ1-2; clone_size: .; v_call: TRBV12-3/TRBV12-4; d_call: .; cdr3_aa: CASSESRGYTF; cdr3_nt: TGTGCCAGCAGTGAATCTCGGGGCTACACCTTC
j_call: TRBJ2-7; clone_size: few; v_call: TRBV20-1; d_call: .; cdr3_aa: CSARDGRPGEQYF; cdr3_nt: TGCAGTGCTAGAGATGGCCGGCCCGGTGAGCAGTACTTC
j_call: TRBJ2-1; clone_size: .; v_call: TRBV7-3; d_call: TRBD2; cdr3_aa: CASSHLSGSDNEQFF; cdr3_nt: TGTGCCAGCAGCCACCTTAGCGGGAGCGACAATGAGCAGTTCTTC
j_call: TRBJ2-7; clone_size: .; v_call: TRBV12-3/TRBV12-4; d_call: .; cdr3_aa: CASSPQDISSYEQYF; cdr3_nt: TGTGCCAGCAGCCCTCAGGATATCTCCTCCTACGAGCAGTACTTC
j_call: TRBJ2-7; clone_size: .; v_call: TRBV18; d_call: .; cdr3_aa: CASSQHDYEQYF; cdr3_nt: TGTGCCAGCTCACAGCACGACTACGAGCAGTACTTC
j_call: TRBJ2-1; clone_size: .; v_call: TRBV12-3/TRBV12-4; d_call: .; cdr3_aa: CASRVGHNEQFF; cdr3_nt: TGTGCCAGCAGGGTGGGGCACAATGAGCAGTTCTTC
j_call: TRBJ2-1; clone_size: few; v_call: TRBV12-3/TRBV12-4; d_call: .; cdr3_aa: CASRSEGSYNEQFF; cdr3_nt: TGTGCCAGCAGATCGGAGGGCTCCTACAATGAGCAGTTCTTC
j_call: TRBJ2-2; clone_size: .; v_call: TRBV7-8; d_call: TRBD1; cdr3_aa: CASSSTTYTGGKGPGELFF; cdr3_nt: TGTGCCAGCAGCTCAACTACCTATACAGGGGGCAAGGGTCCCGGGGAGCTGTTTTTT
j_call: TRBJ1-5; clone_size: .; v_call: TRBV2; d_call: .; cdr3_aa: CASSESGGTRQPQHF; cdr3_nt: TGTGCCAGCAGTGAATCTGGGGGCACACGGCAGCCCCAGCATTTT
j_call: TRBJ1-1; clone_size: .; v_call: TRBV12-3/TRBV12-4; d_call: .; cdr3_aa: CASSTPGITEAFF; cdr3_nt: TGTGCCAGCAGTACGCCAGGGATCACTGAAGCTTTCTTT
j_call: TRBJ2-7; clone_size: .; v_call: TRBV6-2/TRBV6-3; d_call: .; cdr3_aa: CASSRDGGSSYEQYF; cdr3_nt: TGTGCCAGCAGCCGGGACGGAGGTTCCTCCTACGAGCAGTACTTC
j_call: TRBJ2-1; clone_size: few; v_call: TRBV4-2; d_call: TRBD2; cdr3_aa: CASSPEPSGVYNEQFF; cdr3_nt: TGTGCCAGCAGCCCTGAGCCCAGCGGGGTCTACAATGAGCAGTTCTTC
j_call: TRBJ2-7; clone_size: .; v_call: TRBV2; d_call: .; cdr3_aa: CASSRTTLNPYEQYF; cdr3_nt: TGTGCCAGCAGTAGGACTACCCTGAATCCCTACGAGCAGTACTTC
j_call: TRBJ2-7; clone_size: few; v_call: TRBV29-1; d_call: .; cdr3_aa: CSVLGVGLPYEQYF; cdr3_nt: TGCAGCGTCTTAGGGGTCGGTCTTCCCTACGAGCAGTACTTC
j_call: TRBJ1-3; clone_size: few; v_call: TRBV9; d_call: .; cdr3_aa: CASSVATSGSSGNTIYF; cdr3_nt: TGTGCCAGCAGCGTAGCTACGTCGGGGAGCTCTGGAAACACCATATATTTT
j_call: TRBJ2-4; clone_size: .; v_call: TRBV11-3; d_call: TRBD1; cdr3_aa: CASSLDGTEGNIQYF; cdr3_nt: TGTGCCAGCAGCTTAGACGGGACAGAGGGGAACATTCAGTACTTC
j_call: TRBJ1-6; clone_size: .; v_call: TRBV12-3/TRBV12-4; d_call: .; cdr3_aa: CASSLGGEVTLHF; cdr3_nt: TGTGCCAGCAGTTTAGGTGGGGAAGTGACCCTCCACTTT
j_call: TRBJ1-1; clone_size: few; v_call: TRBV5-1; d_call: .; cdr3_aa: CASSPSTSESEAFF; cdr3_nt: TGCGCCAGCAGCCCTTCTACATCCGAGAGTGAAGCTTTCTTT
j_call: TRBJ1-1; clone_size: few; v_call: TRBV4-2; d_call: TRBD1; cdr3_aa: CASSHIDRDDTEAFF; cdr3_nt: TGTGCCAGCAGCCACATCGACAGGGACGACACTGAAGCTTTCTTT
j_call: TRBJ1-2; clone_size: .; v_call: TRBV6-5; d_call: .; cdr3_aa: CASSKGGNYGYTF; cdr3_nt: TGTGCCAGCAGCAAGGGAGGGAACTATGGCTACACCTTC
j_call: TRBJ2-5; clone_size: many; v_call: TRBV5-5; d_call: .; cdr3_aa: CASSSSTGSLRETQYF; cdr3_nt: TGTGCCAGCAGCTCGTCTACAGGGTCCTTGCGAGAGACCCAGTACTTC
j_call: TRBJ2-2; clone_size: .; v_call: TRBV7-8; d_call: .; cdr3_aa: CASTNSTGELFF; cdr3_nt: TGTGCCAGCACCAATTCCACCGGGGAGCTGTTTTTT
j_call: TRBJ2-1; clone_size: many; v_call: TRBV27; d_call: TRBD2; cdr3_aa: CASSLSGRDEQFF; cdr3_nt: TGTGCCAGCAGTTTATCAGGGAGGGATGAGCAGTTCTTC
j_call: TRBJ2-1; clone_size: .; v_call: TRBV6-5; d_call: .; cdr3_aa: CASSTGGSTDEQFF; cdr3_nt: TGTGCCAGCAGTACGGGGGGCTCGACGGATGAGCAGTTCTTC
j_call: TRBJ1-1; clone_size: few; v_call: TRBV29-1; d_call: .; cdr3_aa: CSVDPGGTEAFF; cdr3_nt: TGCAGCGTGGACCCGGGGGGGACTGAAGCTTTCTTT
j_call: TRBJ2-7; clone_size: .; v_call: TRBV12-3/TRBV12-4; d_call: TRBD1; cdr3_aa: CASREQGVSSYEQYF; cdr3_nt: TGTGCCAGCAGGGAACAGGGGGTTTCTTCCTACGAGCAGTACTTC